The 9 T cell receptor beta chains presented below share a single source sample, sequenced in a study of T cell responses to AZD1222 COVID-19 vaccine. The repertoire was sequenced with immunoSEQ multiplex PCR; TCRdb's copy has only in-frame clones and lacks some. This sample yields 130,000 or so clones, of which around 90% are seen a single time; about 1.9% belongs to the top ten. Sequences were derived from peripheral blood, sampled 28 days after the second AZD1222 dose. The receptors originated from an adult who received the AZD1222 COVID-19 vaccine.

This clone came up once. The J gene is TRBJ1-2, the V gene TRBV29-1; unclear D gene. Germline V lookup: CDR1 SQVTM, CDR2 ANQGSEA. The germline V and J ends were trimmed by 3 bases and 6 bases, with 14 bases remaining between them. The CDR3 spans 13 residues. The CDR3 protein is CSVDERSWDGYTF. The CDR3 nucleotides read TGCAGCGTTGACGAGAGGAGTTGGGATGGCTACACCTTC.

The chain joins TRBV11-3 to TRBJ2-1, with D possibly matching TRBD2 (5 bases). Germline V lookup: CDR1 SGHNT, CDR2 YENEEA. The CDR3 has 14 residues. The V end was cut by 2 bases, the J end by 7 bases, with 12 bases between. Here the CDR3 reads CASSLSPSGNEQFF. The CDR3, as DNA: TGTGCCAGCAGCTTATCCCCATCGGGGAATGAGCAGTTCTTC.

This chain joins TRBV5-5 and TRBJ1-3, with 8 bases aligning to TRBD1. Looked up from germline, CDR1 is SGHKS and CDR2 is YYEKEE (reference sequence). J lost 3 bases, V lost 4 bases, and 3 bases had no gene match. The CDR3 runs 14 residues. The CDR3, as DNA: TGTGCCAGCAGCCCGGGGACAGGTGGAAACACCATATATTTT. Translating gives CASSPGTGGNTIYF.

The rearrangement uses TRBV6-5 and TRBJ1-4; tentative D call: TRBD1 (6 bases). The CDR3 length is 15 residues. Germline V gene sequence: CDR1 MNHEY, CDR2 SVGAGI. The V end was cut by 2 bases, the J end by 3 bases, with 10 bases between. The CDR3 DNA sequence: TGTGCCAGCAGTTACGGGGGGGCGTCTAATGAAAAACTGTTTTTT. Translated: CASSYGGASNEKLFF.

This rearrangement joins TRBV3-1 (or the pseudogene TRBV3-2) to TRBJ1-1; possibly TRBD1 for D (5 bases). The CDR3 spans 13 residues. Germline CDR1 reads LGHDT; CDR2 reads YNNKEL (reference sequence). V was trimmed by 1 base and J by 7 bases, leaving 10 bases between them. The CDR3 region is CASSQGGEGEAFF. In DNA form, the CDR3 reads TGTGCCAGCAGCCAAGGGGGGGAGGGTGAAGCTTTCTTT.

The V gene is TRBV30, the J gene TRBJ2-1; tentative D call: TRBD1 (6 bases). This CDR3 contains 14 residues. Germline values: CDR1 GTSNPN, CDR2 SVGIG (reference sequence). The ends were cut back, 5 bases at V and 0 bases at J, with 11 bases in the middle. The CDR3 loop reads CAWAGGRSYNEQFF. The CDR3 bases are TGTGCCTGGGCTGGGGGCCGCTCCTACAATGAGCAGTTCTTC.

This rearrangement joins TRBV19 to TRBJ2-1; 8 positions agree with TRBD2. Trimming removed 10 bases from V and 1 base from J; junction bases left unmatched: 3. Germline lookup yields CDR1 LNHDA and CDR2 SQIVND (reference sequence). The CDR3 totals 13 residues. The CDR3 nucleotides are TGTGCCACCGGGGGGGTTTCCTACAATGAGCAGTTCTTC. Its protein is CATGGVSYNEQFF.

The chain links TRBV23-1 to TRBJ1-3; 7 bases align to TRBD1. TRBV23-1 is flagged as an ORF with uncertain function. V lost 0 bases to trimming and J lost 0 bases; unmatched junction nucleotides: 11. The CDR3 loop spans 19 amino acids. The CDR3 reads CASSQSGEPTGSSGNTIYF. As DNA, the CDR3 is TGCGCCAGCAGTCAATCGGGCGAGCCGACAGGGTCCTCTGGAAACACCATATATTTT.

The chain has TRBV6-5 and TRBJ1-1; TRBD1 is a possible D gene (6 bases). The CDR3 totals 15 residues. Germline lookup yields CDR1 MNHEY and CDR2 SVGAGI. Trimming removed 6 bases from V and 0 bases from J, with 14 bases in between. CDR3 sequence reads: CASRGTGRVNTEAFF. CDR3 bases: TGTGCCAGCAGGGGTACAGGGCGGGTGAACACTGAAGCTTTCTTT.